This TCR beta chain was obtained from a study of spatial heterogeneity in lung cancer. Looking at the study overall: Samples came from approximately 65 TRACERx patients with untreated early-stage lung cancer.

This clonotype has only a few counts. Time point reported: blood at routine non-recurrence follow-up after resection. The study tagged each TCR cDNA molecule with a unique molecular identifier. TCRdb recomputed calls from the 5' RACE reads with MiXCR, one row per CDR3 protein. Altogether 110,000 or so distinct CDR3 sequences are present, 9.5% to 14% being singletons, with the ten largest covering more than 20%. The clonotype was recovered from a female donor with early-stage non-small cell lung cancer. The sequenced sample was PBMCs, obtained at follow-up.

CDR3 in amino acids: CASSPTGPISTDTQYF. The CDR3 nucleotides read TGTGCCAGCAGCCCGACAGGACCGATAAGCACAGATACGCAGTATTTT. The chain recombines TRBV7-6 with TRBJ2-3; the D gene is possibly TRBD1 (6 bases). This CDR3 region has 16 residues. V was shortened by 5 bases and J by 0 bases, with 15 bases between the two germline ends. Per the germline V gene, CDR1 is SGHVS and CDR2 is FNYEAQ. Using reference TRBV7-6 and TRBJ2-3 for the parts outside the CDR3, the full variable domain is GAGVSQSPRYKVTKRGQDVALRCDPISGHVSLYWYRQALGQGPEFLTYFNYEAQQDKSGLPNDRFSAERPEGSISTLTIQRTEQRDSAMYRCASSPTGPISTDTQYFGPGTRLTVL.